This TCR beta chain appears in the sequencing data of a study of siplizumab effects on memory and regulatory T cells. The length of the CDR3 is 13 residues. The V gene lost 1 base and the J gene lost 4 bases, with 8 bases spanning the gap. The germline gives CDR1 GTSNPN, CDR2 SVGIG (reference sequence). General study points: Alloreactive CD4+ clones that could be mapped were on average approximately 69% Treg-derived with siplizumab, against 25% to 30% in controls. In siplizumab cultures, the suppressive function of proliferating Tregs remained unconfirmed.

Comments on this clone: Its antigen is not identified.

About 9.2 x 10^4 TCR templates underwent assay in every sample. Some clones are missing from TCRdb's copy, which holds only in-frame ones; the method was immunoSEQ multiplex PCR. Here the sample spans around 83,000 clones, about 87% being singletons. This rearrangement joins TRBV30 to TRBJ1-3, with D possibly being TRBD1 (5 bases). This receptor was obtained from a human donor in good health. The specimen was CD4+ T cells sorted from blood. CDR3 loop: CAWSGQHGNTIYF. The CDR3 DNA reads TGTGCCTGGAGTGGACAGCACGGAAACACCATATATTTT.